What follows are 25 T cell receptor beta chains derived from one specimen sequenced in a study of control samples from healthy donors and cancer patients. Measured with immunoSEQ multiplex PCR; TCRdb has only the in-frame clones, and not every one. The data contain under 60,000 clones, 94% of them singletons. Sequencing used blood. The receptors were gathered from a man younger than 40 in good health.

The chain recombines TRBV6-4 with TRBJ2-2, with D possibly being TRBD2 (5 bases). The CDR3 contains 13 residues. The germline gives CDR1 MRHNA, CDR2 SNTAGT. V lost 2 bases to trimming and J lost 4 bases, with 5 bases between them. Written as DNA, the CDR3 is TGTGCCAGCAGTGACGGGAGCACCGGGGAGCTGTTTTTT. Its protein product is CASSDGSTGELFF.

This sequence joins TRBV11-1 and TRBJ1-1; D gene ambiguous. CDR1 is SGHAT and CDR2 is FQDESV in the germline V gene (reference sequence). The CDR3 spans 14 residues. V gave up 1 base and J gave up 4 bases, with 10 bases separating them. This CDR3 is CASSLEGSPTEAFF. As DNA, the CDR3 is TGTGCCAGCAGCTTAGAGGGCAGTCCCACTGAAGCTTTCTTT.

The rearrangement links TRBV11-2 to TRBJ2-5; 10 bases are shared with TRBD2. J was trimmed by 4 bases and V by 4 bases; bases with no gene match: 6. Germline V gene lookup returns CDR1 SGHAT and CDR2 FQNNGV. The CDR3 is made up of 15 amino acids. The CDR3: CASSSSGGASETQYF. The CDR3 nucleotides read TGTGCCAGCAGCTCCAGCGGGGGGGCGTCAGAGACCCAGTACTTC.

The rearrangement joins TRBV28 to TRBJ1-5; possible D gene TRBD1, 5 bases. This CDR3 has 16 residues. The V gene's germline CDR1 is MDHEN and CDR2 SYDVKM. Trimming cost V 5 bases and J 2 bases, with 16 bases left between them. The CDR3 sequence is CASSVYRSWGNQPQHF. In DNA form, the CDR3 reads TGTGCCAGCAGTGTCTACAGGAGTTGGGGCAATCAGCCCCAGCATTTT.

The chain has TRBV7-3 and TRBJ1-4, with 8 positions matching TRBD1. The germline CDR1 and CDR2 sequences are SGHTA and FQGTGA. J was trimmed by 5 bases and V by 1 base; bases with no gene match: 3. This CDR3 has 15 amino acids. The chain's CDR3 is CASSLRGTGNEKLFF. CDR3 nucleotides: TGTGCCAGCAGCTTAAGGGGGACAGGCAATGAAAAACTGTTTTTT.

The V and J genes are TRBV5-1 and TRBJ1-5, with D tentatively TRBD1 (5 bases). Germline V lookup: CDR1 SGHRS, CDR2 YFSETQ. CDR3 length: 14 amino acids. V lost 2 bases, J lost 4 bases, and 10 bases lay in between. The CDR3 DNA sequence: TGCGCCAGCAGCTTAGACAGTTTAAATCAGCCCCAGCATTTT. Its protein is CASSLDSLNQPQHF.

This chain connects TRBV4-3 to TRBJ2-1; 8 bases are a match to TRBD1. The V gene end was trimmed by 0 bases and the J gene end by 2 bases; junction bases not matched to a gene: 6. This CDR3 has 17 amino acids. Germline V gene sequence: CDR1 LGHNA, CDR2 YSLEER. The CDR3 protein is CASSQDTGGSPYNEQFF. The CDR3 coding sequence is TGCGCCAGCAGCCAAGATACAGGGGGGTCTCCCTACAATGAGCAGTTCTTC.

The chain combines TRBV10-3 with TRBJ2-3, with TRBD2 matching over 9 bases. V trimming: 4 bases; J trimming: 0 bases; junction bases outside the gene matches: 5. This CDR3 region has 16 residues. Germline V gene lookup returns CDR1 ENHRY and CDR2 SYGVKD. In nucleotides, the CDR3 is TGTGCCATCAGTGTAGCGGGGGCCTCGAGCACAGATACGCAGTATTTT. This sequence encodes CAISVAGASSTDTQYF.

This chain uses TRBV6-6 with TRBJ2-1; maybe TRBD2 (5 bases). CDR3 size: 12 residues. The germline gives CDR1 MNHNY, CDR2 SVGAGI (reference sequence). Trimming left V 7 bases short and J 7 bases short, with 11 bases between. DNA for the CDR3: TGTGCCAGCACCATACCGGGGAATGAGCAGTTCTTC. This codes for CASTIPGNEQFF.

The V and J genes are TRBV5-6 and TRBJ1-4, with 9 bases fitting TRBD1. Germline CDR1 is SGHDT and CDR2 is YYEEEE. The CDR3 contains 15 residues. J was trimmed by 8 bases and V by 4 bases; bases with no gene match: 9. Here the CDR3 DNA reads TGTGCCAGCAGCGGGACAGGGCGTCAAACCGAAAAACTGTTTTTT. It codes for CASSGTGRQTEKLFF.

The chain uses TRBV19 and TRBJ2-1; tentatively, D is TRBD2 (6 bases). Deletions cut 1 base from V and 12 bases from J, with 13 bases between. CDR3 size: 13 residues. CDR1 and CDR2 (germline): LNHDA, SQIVND (reference sequence). The CDR3 loop is CASSIAMGSGQFF. CDR3 bases: TGTGCCAGTAGTATAGCTATGGGTAGCGGGCAGTTCTTC. Based on the CDR3 plus reference TRBV19 and TRBJ2-1, the full variable domain is DGGITQSPKYLFRKEGQNVTLSCEQNLNHDAMYWYRQDPGQGLRLIYYSQIVNDFQKGDIAEGYSVSREKKESFPLTVTSAQKNPTAFYLCASSIAMGSGQFFGPGTRLTVL.

This chain connects TRBV5-1 to TRBJ1-2, with D maybe TRBD1 (6 bases). Trimming pared 2 bases from V and 6 bases from J, leaving 20 bases between. Per germline, CDR1 SGHRS and CDR2 YFSETQ. This CDR3 comprises 16 residues. The CDR3 loop is CASSFPLHQGTHGYTF. CDR3 nucleotides: TGCGCCAGCAGCTTCCCCCTACACCAGGGGACTCATGGCTACACCTTC.

This chain uses TRBV30 with TRBJ1-5; TRBD1 matches 8 bases. The CDR3 length is 13 residues. Germline CDR1 is GTSNPN and CDR2 is SVGIG (reference sequence). After removal of 5 bases from V and 5 bases from J, the junction contained 5 bases not matched to a gene. CDR3 amino acids: CAWGRDRYQPQHF. DNA of the CDR3: TGTGCCTGGGGCCGGGACAGGTATCAGCCCCAGCATTTT.

This sequence joins TRBV24-1 and TRBJ2-1; 9 bases align to TRBD2. Germline V lookup: CDR1 KGHDR, CDR2 SFDVKD. Trimming removed 5 bases from V and 8 bases from J; junction bases left unmatched: 12. This CDR3 comprises 16 residues. CDR3 coding DNA: TGTGCCACCAGTGCCAACAAACTGGGACTAGCAGATGAGCAGTTCTTC. Residues: CATSANKLGLADEQFF.

This rearrangement joins TRBV27 to TRBJ1-3; D is perhaps TRBD1 (5 bases). Germline loops: CDR1 MNHEY, CDR2 SMNVEV (reference sequence). This CDR3 region has 21 residues. V lost 1 base and J lost 0, with 25 bases in between. The CDR3 reads CASSLCFRDQNTYRSGNTIYF. In DNA, the CDR3 is TGTGCCAGCAGTTTATGTTTTAGGGACCAAAATACCTACCGCTCTGGAAACACCATATATTTT.

The rearrangement joins TRBV30 to TRBJ2-1; D gene uncertain. Germline V gene sequence: CDR1 GTSNPN, CDR2 SVGIG (reference sequence). The CDR3 length is 13 residues. The V and J ends lost 0 bases and 4 bases respectively, with 7 bases between them. The CDR3 reads CAWSVHHYNEQFF. CDR3 DNA: TGTGCCTGGAGTGTTCACCATTACAATGAGCAGTTCTTC.

The chain recombines TRBV9 with TRBJ2-1; 7 nucleotides line up with TRBD2. Trimming cost V 10 bases and J 4 bases; bases outside gene matches: 8. In germline, CDR1 is SGDLS, CDR2 YYNGEE. The CDR3 length is 13 residues. The CDR3 nucleotides are TGTGCCTCAACAGCGGGATCGTACAATGAGCAGTTCTTC. Translated, it gives CASTAGSYNEQFF.

This sequence joins TRBV19 and TRBJ2-3, with D perhaps TRBD1 (5 bases). The germline gives CDR1 LNHDA, CDR2 SQIVND (reference sequence). V was pared by 2 bases and J by 6 bases, with 18 bases between. The CDR3 has 16 amino acids. The DNA of the CDR3 is TGTGCCAGTAGTATAATTGGGGCAGGTCCCGGTGATACGCAGTATTTT. It translates to CASSIIGAGPGDTQYF. Full variable domain (remainder filled in from reference TRBV19 and TRBJ2-3): DGGITQSPKYLFRKEGQNVTLSCEQNLNHDAMYWYRQDPGQGLRLIYYSQIVNDFQKGDIAEGYSVSREKKESFPLTVTSAQKNPTAFYLCASSIIGAGPGDTQYFGPGTRLTVL.

The chain couples TRBV28 to TRBJ2-1; D is undetermined. CDR3 size: 16 residues. CDR1 MDHEN and CDR2 SYDVKM come from the germline V gene. V dropped 8 bases and J dropped 0 bases, with 17 bases sitting between them. This CDR3 reads CASPLLRYSSYNEQFF. CDR3 nucleotide sequence: TGTGCCAGCCCGTTGTTGAGGTACAGCTCCTACAATGAGCAGTTCTTC.

The chain recombines TRBV6-5 with TRBJ2-7; the match to TRBD1 covers 7 bases. This CDR3 has 15 residues. The V gene's germline CDR1 is MNHEY and CDR2 SVGAGI. Trimming cost V 7 bases and J 2 bases; bases outside gene matches: 11. CDR3 in amino acids: CASTVAGRGTYEQYF. In DNA form, the CDR3 reads TGTGCCAGCACGGTGGCCGGCAGGGGGACCTACGAGCAGTACTTC.

This chain joins TRBV10-3 and TRBJ1-2; no clear D. V lost 6 bases and J lost 1, with 9 bases in between. CDR1 is ENHRY, CDR2 SYGVKD, per germline. The length of the CDR3 is 13 residues. CDR3 residues: CAIRTDGNYGYTF. CDR3 DNA: TGTGCCATCAGGACCGACGGTAACTATGGCTACACCTTC.

The V and J genes are TRBV20-1 and TRBJ2-5; unclear D gene. Trimming removed 5 bases at V and 5 bases at J, with 9 bases between. This CDR3 has 11 residues. Germline CDR1 DFQATT, CDR2 SNEGSKA (reference sequence). The DNA for the CDR3 is TGCAGTGCTTTCACCGGGGAGACCCAGTACTTC. It specifies CSAFTGETQYF.

The chain recombines TRBV3-1 (or the pseudogene TRBV3-2) with TRBJ1-2, with D unclear. Germline V lookup: CDR1 LGHDT, CDR2 YNNKEL (reference sequence). The CDR3 totals 14 residues. Trimming stripped 5 bases from V and 4 bases from J, with 14 bases between. DNA for the CDR3: TGTGCCAGCAGCAACGAGCTGGGCGGCTATGGCTACACCTTC. It specifies CASSNELGGYGYTF.

This chain connects TRBV18 to TRBJ1-5; possible D gene TRBD1, 5 bases. This CDR3 region has 13 residues. Looked up from germline, CDR1 is KGHSH and CDR2 is LQKENI. V gave up 5 bases and J gave up 4 bases, with 9 bases separating them. CDR3 nucleotide sequence: TGTGCCAGCTCAGGGGCCTTAAATCAGCCCCAGCATTTT. The encoded protein is CASSGALNQPQHF. Complete variable domain (other parts from reference TRBV18 and TRBJ1-5): NAGVMQNPRHLVRRRGQEARLRCSPMKGHSHVYWYRQLPEEGLKFMVYLQKENIIDESGMPKERFSAEFPKEGPSILRIQQVVRGDSAAYFCASSGALNQPQHFGDGTRLSIL.

The chain uses TRBV5-1 and TRBJ2-7, with D maybe TRBD2 (5 bases). Germline CDR1 SGHRS, CDR2 YFSETQ. The ends were cut back, 0 bases at V and 5 bases at J, with 6 bases in the middle. This CDR3 comprises 12 residues. CDR3: CASSLDGDEQYF. Here the CDR3 DNA reads TGCGCCAGCAGCTTGGACGGGGACGAGCAGTACTTC.